The 15 T cell receptor beta chains below come from one sample, sequenced in a study of CD8+CD57+ T cells in acquired aplastic anemia. Investigators profiled TCR beta VDJ and CDR3 from genomic DNA template. MiXCR, applied by TCRdb to the reads, yields one record per CDR3 protein. The table shows about 400,000 distinct CDR3 sequences, with around 68% occurring only once. The sample taken for sequencing was sorted CD4+, CD8+, or CD8+CD57+ T cells (not recorded which) from PBMCs. The receptors were sampled from a human donor in good health, serving as a control.

This clonotype was detected many times. The rearrangement uses TRBV27 and TRBJ1-2; the D is unclear. This CDR3 comprises 9 residues. V was pared by 8 bases and J by 6 bases, with 4 bases between. Germline loops: CDR1 MNHEY, CDR2 SMNVEV (reference sequence). CDR3 loop: CASYHGYTF. CDR3 DNA sequence: TGTGCCAGCTACCATGGCTACACCTTC.

The rearrangement links TRBV12-3 or TRBV12-4 to TRBJ1-1; D possibly corresponds to TRBD1 (6 bases). This CDR3 has 11 amino acids. Trimming left V 5 bases short and J 8 bases short, with 9 bases between. The DNA for the CDR3 is TGTGCCAGCAGTCCCGACAGGGAAGCTTTCTTT. Translation gives CASSPDREAFF.

The rearrangement joins TRBV20-1 to TRBJ2-7, with D unclear. With 4 bases removed from V and 9 bases from J, the gap between germline ends came to 19 bases. This CDR3 spans 13 amino acids. Germline V gene data show CDR1 as DFQATT and CDR2 as SNEGSKA (reference sequence). The CDR3 loop reads CSATRQDYGGQYF. The CDR3 DNA reads TGCAGTGCTACAAGGCAGGATTATGGCGGGCAGTACTTC.

The J gene is TRBJ2-2, the V gene TRBV19; D might be TRBD1 (5 bases). V was cut by 3 bases and J by 6 bases, with 5 bases left in between. Per the germline V gene, CDR1 is LNHDA and CDR2 is SQIVND (reference sequence). The CDR3 runs to 12 residues. The CDR3 nucleotides are TGTGCCAGTAGTATCAGGGCCGGGGAGCTGTTTTTT. It yields the protein CASSIRAGELFF.

This chain links TRBV28 with TRBJ2-5; D may be TRBD2 (6 bases). The CDR3 contains 15 residues. Per the germline V gene, CDR1 is MDHEN and CDR2 is SYDVKM. Trimming stripped 2 bases from V and 3 bases from J, with 13 bases between. CDR3 sequence: CASSLSPREEETQYF. CDR3 bases: TGTGCCAGCAGTTTAAGCCCCAGGGAGGAAGAGACCCAGTACTTC.

This clonotype has at least ten counts. The chain has TRBV12-5 and TRBJ2-1; 7 bases line up with TRBD2. V lost 0 bases and J lost 7; bases outside the gene matches: 9. The CDR3 is 16 residues long. Germline V CDR1 and CDR2: LGHNT, FRNRAP. The CDR3 here is CASGLVVSGEGNEQFF. The CDR3 nucleotides are TGTGCTAGTGGTTTGGTCGTGAGCGGGGAAGGTAATGAGCAGTTCTTC.

As to this clonotype: The junction departs from germline at one end; a sequencing error may be responsible. The chain employs TRBV5-1 and TRBJ2-1, with 10 bases that match TRBD1. Germline V lookup: CDR1 SGHRS, CDR2 YFSETQ. There are 15 residues in the CDR3. DNA for the CDR3: TGTGCCAGCAGCGTCCGGGACAGGGGTCACAATGAGCAGTTCTTC. Its protein is CASSVRDRGHNEQFF.

Concerning this clonotype: A much larger clone sits a single nucleotide away, making a read error possible. V gene TRBV9 combines with J gene TRBJ1-3; D unresolved. Germline V gene data show CDR1 as SGDLS and CDR2 as YYNGEE. This CDR3 has 16 amino acids. Trimming removed 5 bases at V and 6 bases at J, with 21 bases between. CDR3 residues: CASSLGGEGKENTIYF. For the CDR3, the DNA is TGTGCCAGCAGTTTAGGCGGGGAAGGGAAAGAAAACACCATATATTTT.

V gene TRBV5-1 combines with J gene TRBJ1-5; 7 bases map to TRBD1. Germline V gives CDR1 SGHRS, CDR2 YFSETQ. The J segment lost 12 bases and the V segment lost 4 bases, leaving 10 bases of the junction unmatched. The CDR3 totals 13 residues. The CDR3, as DNA: TGCGCCAGCAGCCGGACAGGCGACTATGGCCAGCATTTT. This translates into CASSRTGDYGQHF.

The chain has TRBV20-1 and TRBJ1-6; D not certain. With 0 bases removed from V and 0 bases from J, the gap between germline ends came to 12 bases. Germline CDR1 DFQATT, CDR2 SNEGSKA (reference sequence). There are 17 residues in the CDR3. CDR3 residues: CSARDHGSDSYNSPLHF. The CDR3 DNA is TGCAGTGCTAGAGATCATGGGTCCGACTCCTATAATTCACCCCTCCACTTT.

This clonotype was observed a handful of times. A much larger clonotype is one base distant, so this may be a read error. The rearrangement links TRBV12-3 or TRBV12-4 to TRBJ2-1; D unclear. The CDR3 loop spans 11 amino acids. The CDR3 spells CASSFRYEQLF. The CDR3 nucleotides are TGTGCCAGCAGTTTCAGGTATGAGCAGCTCTTC.

This sequence joins TRBV7-9 and TRBJ2-1; TRBD2 agrees at 9 bases. The V gene end was trimmed by 1 base and the J gene end by 6 bases; junction bases not matched to a gene: 4. The germline gives CDR1 SEHNR, CDR2 FQNEAQ (reference sequence). The CDR3 runs 15 residues. This chain's CDR3 is CASSLVAGVPNEQFF. The CDR3 DNA reads TGTGCCAGCAGCTTAGTAGCGGGAGTTCCCAATGAGCAGTTCTTC.

This clonotype was observed a handful of times. The chain links TRBV6-1 to TRBJ1-4; 8 bases match TRBD1. Germline loops: CDR1 MNHNS, CDR2 SASEGT. CDR3 size: 19 residues. J gave up 2 bases and V 5 bases, and 16 bases lay outside the gene matches. The CDR3: CASSYSGQGRGRTNEKLFF. DNA for the CDR3: TGTGCCAGCAGTTATTCCGGACAGGGTCGAGGGAGGACTAATGAAAAACTGTTTTTT.

This clonotype was detected only a few times. The genes are TRBV28 and TRBJ2-6; tentatively, D is TRBD1 (5 bases). Trimming removed 6 bases at V and 3 bases at J, with 12 bases between. Germline loops: CDR1 MDHEN, CDR2 SYDVKM. The CDR3 loop spans 15 amino acids. The DNA of the CDR3 is TGTGCCAGCAGGACCTCAGGGTATGGGGCCAACGTCCTGACTTTC. Amino acid sequence: CASRTSGYGANVLTF.

This chain uses TRBV7-2 with TRBJ2-5, with D possibly being TRBD2 (6 bases). The V gene's germline CDR1 is SGHTA and CDR2 FQGNSA. The CDR3 contains 15 residues. Trimming removed 1 base at V and 10 bases at J, with 19 bases between. CDR3 coding DNA: TGTGCCAGCAGCTTAGAGCTAGCAGGAGGAGGGGTCCAGTACTTC. Residues: CASSLELAGGGVQYF.